This TCR beta chain emerged from a study of cytomegalovirus exposure and HLA in healthy donors (dated by TCRdb to 2016 to 2017). Study-level background: According to a later analysis, the 120 or so validation repertoires were produced on the same platform as the approximately 610 repertoires of the first cohort. The study was designed to test whether signatures of past pathogen exposure could be identified by cataloging public T cell receptors. A separate validation cohort of roughly 110 different subjects was used in addition to the 666-subject first cohort. The study combined high-throughput TCR immunosequencing, statistical association of individual TCRs with disease status, and machine learning to predict cytomegalovirus infection status.

The library was obtained by the immunoSEQ multiplex PCR assay. On the authors' methods: A statistical classification framework was built to diagnose cytomegalovirus status from the catalog of TCR beta chain sequences. Imported from immuneACCESS, the table was reduced by TCRdb to in-frame sequences with V and J called. These copies leave out some clones; in studies compared against another copy, an unresolved V gene accounts for under half, and the cause of the remainder is not known. V and J calls and clone size are copied from that table; D and trimming were computed from the DNA. Recorded for this sample are around 200,000 clones; about four fifths of them occurred a single time. The ten largest clones capture 2.5% to 3% of the sample. Donors formed part of the validation cohort, which comprised 95 to 150 subjects and was distinct from the first cohort of some 700 subjects. Sequences MGHRA (CDR1) and YSYEKL (CDR2) are obtained from the germline V gene. From its cysteine to its phenylalanine, the CDR3 spans 20 amino acids. The sequence is cut down to CDR3 DNA, 60 bases in frame from base 1. Trimming removed 0 bases from V and 1 base from J; the gene matches leave 13 bases unexplained.

On this clone itself: Its antigen has not been determined. Base qualities were left out, and no much larger clone turns up one base away.

What the research found in general, with its limitations: According to the authors, the approach could potentially be generalized to other disease states and immunological phenotypes. The study listed 164 TCR beta chains as associated with cytomegalovirus. Most TCR sequences were observed very rarely across donors, whereas some public TCRs were present in many individuals. Of the cluster scores, about 94% were above 0 in a later analysis, which found that TCRs clustered in the first cohort also tended to co-occur in the 120 validation repertoires. The classifier was reported to diagnose cytomegalovirus status with high specificity and sensitivity in both the original cohort and the validation cohort. A later analysis lacked HLA typing for the validation cohort, so it scored co-occurrence in that cohort across all 120 repertoires. In vitro tests confirmed that a few of the cytomegalovirus-associated TCR beta chains recognize cytomegalovirus antigens.

The chain is made from TRBV4-1 and TRBJ2-1; TRBD1 aligns with 9 central bases. Sequencing input: PBMCs. The sequence was collected from a woman under 30 in good health and CMV-seropositive. The CDR3 reads as follows: CASSQDLSVVGTGSYNEQFF. The DNA reads TGCGCCAGCAGCCAAGATCTTTCGGTTGTAGGGACAGGGTCCTACAATGAGCAGTTCTTC.